Listed below are T cell receptor beta chains from one sample, sequenced in a study of T cell responses to AZD1222 COVID-19 vaccine. TCRdb's copy holds only in-frame clones and misses some; the assay was immunoSEQ multiplex PCR. The sample carries over 65,000 clones, around 90% recorded once. The sequences come from peripheral blood, collected on day 0 of AZD1222 vaccination. The receptors were gathered from an adult in good health. CDR3s include the opening cysteine and the closing phenylalanine or tryptophan. A D gene is named only where the DNA matches it firmly. A row's size may be missing; if present it is once, few, many or a size class.

j_call v_call clone_size cdr3_length d_call cdr3_nt cdr3_aa
TRBJ2-7 TRBV7-2 . 13 TRBD1 TGTGCCAGCAGCTCTCAAACAGGGGTCGAGCAGTACTTC CASSSQTGVEQYF
TRBJ1-1 TRBV2 . 15 TRBD1 TGTGCCAGCCGGTGGGGGGGACAGCCGAACACTGAAGCTTTCTTT CASRWGGQPNTEAFF
TRBJ1-1 TRBV19 . 12 TRBD1 TGTGCCAGTAGGGACAGGGGCACTGAAGCTTTCTTT CASRDRGTEAFF
TRBJ1-1 TRBV27 . 13 . TGTGCCAGCAGTCTAGCCCTCCCCACTGAAGCTTTCTTT CASSLALPTEAFF
TRBJ1-4 TRBV6-5 once 15 TRBD1 TGTGCCAGCAGTTACAGGACAGGCACTAATGAAAAACTGTTTTTT CASSYRTGTNEKLFF
TRBJ2-5 TRBV5-6 . 15 . TGTGCCAGCACCTTTAACGGGGCAGGCCAAGAGACCCAGTACTTC CASTFNGAGQETQYF
TRBJ1-1 TRBV12-2 once 18 . TGTGCAAGTCGCTTCCCACCTGGGACAGGGGTCGGGAACACTGAAGCTTTCTTT CASRFPPGTGVGNTEAFF
TRBJ2-1 TRBV19 . 13 . TGTGCCAGTAGTCTCGGACTCCACAATGAGCAGTTCTTC CASSLGLHNEQFF
TRBJ1-3 TRBV7-8 . 15 TRBD1 TGTGCCAGCAGCCCGATCAGGGGGCTTGGAAACACCATATATTTT CASSPIRGLGNTIYF
TRBJ1-1 TRBV11-2 . 13 . TGTGCCAGCAGCTTGCGGGGGAACACTGAAGCTTTCTTT CASSLRGNTEAFF
TRBJ2-7 TRBV7-9 . 14 TRBD1 TGTGCCAGCAGCCCAAGACAGGGGGCGAGGGAGCAGTACTTC CASSPRQGAREQYF
TRBJ2-1 TRBV7-2 . 13 . TGTGCCAGCAGCCAACCTATGTCAAATGAGCAGTTCTTC CASSQPMSNEQFF
TRBJ1-1 TRBV3-1/TRBV3-2 . 16 . TGTGCCAGCAGCCGCCGAGCGAACAGCCCGAACACTGAAGCTTTCTTT CASSRRANSPNTEAFF
TRBJ1-2 TRBV27 . 15 . TGTGCCAGCAGCACTTTACCTAGAGCTAACTATGGCTACACCTTC CASSTLPRANYGYTF
TRBJ1-2 TRBV6-4 . 14 . TGTGCCAGCAGTGACCGACAGTTTGTCTATGGCTACACCTTC CASSDRQFVYGYTF
TRBJ1-2 TRBV4-1 . 14 TRBD1 TGCGCCAGCAGCCAATACCGGGACAGCTATGGCTACACCTTC CASSQYRDSYGYTF
TRBJ1-1 TRBV20-1 . 11 . TGCAGTGCTAGAGAGGGAGTGGGCGCTTTCTTT CSAREGVGAFF
TRBJ1-2 TRBV10-3 . 15 . TGTGCCATCAGTGAGTCCGGGGGGGATAACTATGGCTACACCTTC CAISESGGDNYGYTF
TRBJ1-1 TRBV27 once 15 TRBD1 TGTGCCAGCAGTTTGACAGGGGGCGGGGGGACTGAAGCTTTCTTT CASSLTGGGGTEAFF
TRBJ1-1 TRBV14 . 19 . TGTGCCAGCAGCCAAGTTGAGGGGACCGTGTGGATCCAGAACACTGAAGCTTTCTTT CASSQVEGTVWIQNTEAFF
TRBJ2-6 TRBV19 few 17 . TGTGCCAGTAGAATCTCGACAACTAGCTCTGGGGCCAACGTCCTGACTTTC CASRISTTSSGANVLTF
TRBJ2-6 TRBV19 once 15 . TGTGCCAGTACCACAGGGCAGAGTGGGGCCAACGTCCTGACTTTC CASTTGQSGANVLTF
TRBJ2-1 TRBV5-1 . 16 TRBD2 TGCGCCAGCAGCTTGGCTTCTAGCGGGGGTAAGACTGAGCAGTTCTTC CASSLASSGGKTEQFF
TRBJ1-6 TRBV7-2 . 14 TRBD1 TGTGCCAGCAGCCCCGGACAGGGAGCATCACCCCTCCACTTT CASSPGQGASPLHF
TRBJ2-7 TRBV14 . 16 TRBD2 TGTGCCAGCAGCCAAGGGACTAGCGGGGGAACGTACGAGCAGTACTTC CASSQGTSGGTYEQYF
TRBJ1-4 TRBV5-1 . 13 . TGCGCCAGCAAAGTTGCGGGGGTTGAAAAACTGTTTTTT CASKVAGVEKLFF
TRBJ1-4 TRBV7-3 . 15 . TGTGCCAGCAGCTTAACCGGGACTGCGGGAGAAAAACTGTTTTTT CASSLTGTAGEKLFF
TRBJ1-1 TRBV7-6 . 12 . TGTGCCAGCAGCTTATATGGGGCTGAAGCTTTCTTT CASSLYGAEAFF
TRBJ2-7 TRBV7-7 . 15 TRBD1 TGTGCCAGCAGCTTCTCTCCGGACAGGACCTACGAGCAGTACTTC CASSFSPDRTYEQYF
TRBJ1-1 TRBV20-1 . 16 . TGCAGTGCTAGTGACCCAGGGAGTGGAGGGGCCTCTGAAGCTTTCTTT CSASDPGSGGASEAFF
TRBJ1-1 TRBV29-1 . 14 TRBD1 TGCAGCGTCCGGGACAGGGGGTTTCGCACTGAAGCTTTCTTT CSVRDRGFRTEAFF
TRBJ2-2 TRBV12-2 . 16 . TGTGCAAGTCGCTTAGCTGGGGGCTCTTTTCCCGGGGAGCTGTTTTTT CASRLAGGSFPGELFF
TRBJ2-3 TRBV2 . 15 TRBD1 TGTGCCAGCCGGTACGGGACAGGGGTTACAGATACGCAGTATTTT CASRYGTGVTDTQYF
TRBJ1-3 TRBV4-3 once 17 . TGCGCCAGCAGCCAAGATAAGGAGGTCCGCTCTGGAAACACCATATATTTT CASSQDKEVRSGNTIYF
TRBJ1-5 TRBV15 . 14 . TGTGCCACCAGCAGGGAAATATCATGGGGGCCCCAGCATTTT CATSREISWGPQHF
TRBJ1-1 TRBV10-3 . 13 TRBD1 TGTGCCATCAGTGGACAGGGCAGCACTGAAGCTTTCTTT CAISGQGSTEAFF
TRBJ2-7 TRBV6-5 . 14 TRBD1 TGTGCCAGCTTCGCCCAAGGGACAGCCTACGAGCAGTACTTC CASFAQGTAYEQYF
TRBJ2-7 TRBV7-6 . 18 TRBD1 TGTGCCAGCAGCTACGGGACAGGGTTTACGTTTGACCTCTACGAGCAGTACTTC CASSYGTGFTFDLYEQYF
TRBJ1-2 TRBV7-9 . 16 TRBD1 TGTGCCAGCAGCTTAGGGGGGACAGGGGCCATCTATGGCTACACCTTC CASSLGGTGAIYGYTF
TRBJ1-5 TRBV30 . 15 TRBD1 TGTGCCTGGAGTCTAGGGCCAGGGGGCGGGCAGCCCCAGCATTTT CAWSLGPGGGQPQHF
TRBJ2-2 TRBV7-3 . 14 TRBD1 TGTGCCAGCAGCGGGACAGGGGGAGCCGGGGAGCTGTTTTTT CASSGTGGAGELFF
TRBJ2-1 TRBV6-6 . 15 TRBD2 TGTGCCAGCAGGGGACTAGCGGGGGCTAGAGGTGAGCAGTTCTTC CASRGLAGARGEQFF
TRBJ2-7 TRBV3-1/TRBV3-2 . 13 . TGTGCCAGCAGCCAACGGGGGACCTACGAGCAGTACTTC CASSQRGTYEQYF
TRBJ2-1 TRBV6-5 . 14 TRBD2 TGTGCCAGCAGTCCGCGGACTAGCGGGGGGGAGCAGTTCTTC CASSPRTSGGEQFF
TRBJ2-3 TRBV9 . 16 TRBD2 TGTGCCAGCAGCCCCAGACTAGCGGGGGGCACAGATACGCAGTATTTT CASSPRLAGGTDTQYF
TRBJ1-4 TRBV6-2/TRBV6-3 . 16 . TGTGCCAGCAGTTACCCACAGGACGGGCTCAATGAAAAACTGTTTTTT CASSYPQDGLNEKLFF
TRBJ1-2 TRBV27 . 14 . TGTGCCAGCAGTTTGAGGGCCCCCAACTATGGCTACACCTTC CASSLRAPNYGYTF
TRBJ1-2 TRBV2 . 16 . TGTGCCAGCAGTGTGCAGGGGCGGCAACAGGTTAATGGCTACACCTTC CASSVQGRQQVNGYTF
TRBJ2-7 TRBV5-4 . 12 . TGTGCCAGCAGCTTGGCAGGGGACGAGCAGTACTTC CASSLAGDEQYF
TRBJ1-1 TRBV21-1 . 14 . TGTGCCAGCAGCAAGGTGTTAGTGGACTTGGGGGCTTTCTTT CASSKVLVDLGAFF
TRBJ1-2 TRBV28 . 17 . TGTGCCAGCAGTTTTGATGGGTCAGGGGAAATTAACTATGGCTACACCTTC CASSFDGSGEINYGYTF
TRBJ1-1 TRBV29-1 . 13 . TGCAGCGTTGGGCGGCTCATGAACACTGAAGCTTTCTTT CSVGRLMNTEAFF
TRBJ2-7 TRBV27 . 14 TRBD1 TGTGCCAGCAGACCCACGGGACAGACCTACGAGCAGTACTTC CASRPTGQTYEQYF
TRBJ1-3 TRBV5-1 . 13 . TGCGCCAGCAGCTTGGAGGGGGATCACACCATATATTTT CASSLEGDHTIYF
TRBJ2-3 TRBV7-2 . 17 . TGTGCCAGCAGCTTAGGCCTTAGAGGAACAGCGACAGATACGCAGTATTTT CASSLGLRGTATDTQYF